The rows below give T cell receptor beta chains drawn from one sample of a study of control samples from healthy donors and cancer patients. Clones were read by immunoSEQ multiplex PCR, and TCRdb kept only the in-frame ones, dropping some. Here the sample spans approximately 100,000 clones, more than 85% being singletons. The source material was blood. These receptors were taken from a woman in her forties or fifties in good health. CDR3s include the opening cysteine and the closing phenylalanine or tryptophan. D genes are given only for firm matches. Expanded clones get a size class; other rows say once, few or many, or leave the size out.

V gene: TRBV30
J gene: TRBJ1-4
clone size: -
D gene: TRBD1
CDR3 DNA: TGTGCCTGGACCGGGGACAGGGAACCAGAAAAACTGTTTTTT
CDR3 protein: CAWTGDREPEKLFF

V gene: TRBV9
J gene: TRBJ2-3
clone size: -
D gene: TRBD2
CDR3 DNA: TGTGCCAGCAGCGTAGGGACTAGCGGGCCGGGTACGCAGTATTTT
CDR3 protein: CASSVGTSGPGTQYF

V gene: TRBV6-5
J gene: TRBJ1-4
clone size: -
D gene: -
CDR3 DNA: TGTGCCAGCAGCCCGCTATGGGGTAATGAAAAACTGTTTTTT
CDR3 protein: CASSPLWGNEKLFF

V gene: TRBV18
J gene: TRBJ2-3
clone size: -
D gene: -
CDR3 DNA: TGTGCCAGCTCACCCACGGGGTTGGGGACAGATACGCAGTATTTT
CDR3 protein: CASSPTGLGTDTQYF

V gene: TRBV5-8
J gene: TRBJ1-5
clone size: -
D gene: TRBD1
CDR3 DNA: TGTGCCAGCAGCATACAGGGGAACAGGCCCCAGCATTTT
CDR3 protein: CASSIQGNRPQHF

V gene: TRBV14
J gene: TRBJ2-7
clone size: -
D gene: TRBD1
CDR3 DNA: TGTGCCAGCAGCCTAGGGGGACAGGGGGCCTCCGAGCAGTACTTC
CDR3 protein: CASSLGGQGASEQYF

V gene: TRBV6-1
J gene: TRBJ1-6
clone size: few
D gene: -
CDR3 DNA: TGTGCCAGCAGTGAAGCGCTTCGTCAGGTCCTAAATTCACCCCTCCACTTT
CDR3 protein: CASSEALRQVLNSPLHF

V gene: TRBV4-1
J gene: TRBJ1-1
clone size: -
D gene: TRBD1
CDR3 DNA: TGCGCCAGCAGCCCGGTCGGGACAGGGGGCACTGAAGCTTTCTTT
CDR3 protein: CASSPVGTGGTEAFF

V gene: TRBV6-6
J gene: TRBJ2-2
clone size: -
D gene: TRBD1
CDR3 DNA: TGTGCCAGCAGTTACTCGACAGGGATGGGCGGGGAGCTGTTTTTT
CDR3 protein: CASSYSTGMGGELFF

V gene: TRBV2
J gene: TRBJ2-7
clone size: many
D gene: -
CDR3 DNA: TGTGCCGGGACGGTCGGGGACTCCTACGAGCAGTACTTC
CDR3 protein: CAGTVGDSYEQYF

V gene: TRBV18
J gene: TRBJ2-2
clone size: -
D gene: -
CDR3 DNA: TGTGCCAGCTCACCGGCGGTCCCCGGGGAGCTGTTTTTT
CDR3 protein: CASSPAVPGELFF

V gene: TRBV19
J gene: TRBJ2-3
clone size: -
D gene: -
CDR3 DNA: TGTGCCAGTAGTACGGGGACTGCCACAGATACGCAGTATTTT
CDR3 protein: CASSTGTATDTQYF

V gene: TRBV10-3
J gene: TRBJ1-5
clone size: -
D gene: -
CDR3 DNA: TGTGCCATCAGTGTCATTGACTTGCAGCCCCAGCATTTT
CDR3 protein: CAISVIDLQPQHF

V gene: TRBV24-1
J gene: TRBJ2-1
clone size: -
D gene: -
CDR3 DNA: TGTGCCACCAGTGACAGTACAGGGAGAAGTATAAATGAGCAGTTCTTC
CDR3 protein: CATSDSTGRSINEQFF

V gene: TRBV7-3
J gene: TRBJ2-5
clone size: -
D gene: -
CDR3 DNA: TGTGCCAGCAGCCAACTCTGGGGAGGACAAGAGACCCAGTACTTC
CDR3 protein: CASSQLWGGQETQYF

V gene: TRBV12-3/TRBV12-4
J gene: TRBJ1-6
clone size: -
D gene: -
CDR3 DNA: TGTGCCAGCAGCTTCGGGCATAATTCACCCCTCCACTTT
CDR3 protein: CASSFGHNSPLHF

V gene: TRBV6-6
J gene: TRBJ2-3
clone size: -
D gene: -
CDR3 DNA: TGTGCCAGCAGTTACTCGATAAGGTCTAATACGCAGTATTTT
CDR3 protein: CASSYSIRSNTQYF

V gene: TRBV6-5
J gene: TRBJ1-2
clone size: -
D gene: TRBD1
CDR3 DNA: TGTGCCAGCAGTTTGGGACAGGGTGGCCCAGATACCTTC
CDR3 protein: CASSLGQGGPDTF

V gene: TRBV9
J gene: TRBJ2-1
clone size: -
D gene: TRBD2
CDR3 DNA: TGTGCCAGCAGCGTCCGGGACTACTACAATGAGCAGTTCTTC
CDR3 protein: CASSVRDYYNEQFF

V gene: TRBV3-1/TRBV3-2
J gene: TRBJ2-3
clone size: -
D gene: -
CDR3 DNA: TGTGCCAGCAGCCATGGGGCTTCGTGGACAGATACGCAGTATTTT
CDR3 protein: CASSHGASWTDTQYF

V gene: TRBV7-8
J gene: TRBJ2-1
clone size: -
D gene: -
CDR3 DNA: TGTGCCAGCAGCCACATCACAACCTCGGGACGGTACAATGAGCAGTTCTTC
CDR3 protein: CASSHITTSGRYNEQFF

V gene: TRBV18
J gene: TRBJ1-5
clone size: -
D gene: -
CDR3 DNA: TGTGCCAGCTCACCACCCCAAGGCCTGGGGCCCCAGCATTTT
CDR3 protein: CASSPPQGLGPQHF

V gene: TRBV7-7
J gene: TRBJ2-2
clone size: -
D gene: TRBD2
CDR3 DNA: TGTGCCAGCAGCTTAGAACTAGCGGGAGTGTGGAACACCGGGGAGCTGTTTTTT
CDR3 protein: CASSLELAGVWNTGELFF

V gene: TRBV19
J gene: TRBJ1-5
clone size: -
D gene: TRBD1
CDR3 DNA: TGTGCCAGTAGTCGAGACAGGGGGGTGAATCAGCCCCAGCATTTT
CDR3 protein: CASSRDRGVNQPQHF

V gene: TRBV30
J gene: TRBJ1-6
clone size: few
D gene: -
CDR3 DNA: TGTGCCTGGAGTGTTAAGAGCTCCTATAATTCACCCCTCCACTTT
CDR3 protein: CAWSVKSSYNSPLHF

V gene: TRBV12-5
J gene: TRBJ2-4
clone size: -
D gene: -
CDR3 DNA: TGTGCTAGTGGTTTGGGACCCGCGGAGCCGTCCCTCGGCAAAAACATTCAGTACTTC
CDR3 protein: CASGLGPAEPSLGKNIQYF

V gene: TRBV6-4
J gene: TRBJ2-3
clone size: -
D gene: TRBD2
CDR3 DNA: TGTGCCAGCAGTGCTAGCGGGACAGATACGCAGTATTTT
CDR3 protein: CASSASGTDTQYF

V gene: TRBV6-1
J gene: TRBJ1-6
clone size: -
D gene: -
CDR3 DNA: TGTGCCAGCAGTGAAGGTATCTCCGGTTCCAGATATAATTCACCCCTCCACTTT
CDR3 protein: CASSEGISGSRYNSPLHF

V gene: TRBV2
J gene: TRBJ1-4
clone size: -
D gene: -
CDR3 DNA: TGTGCCAGCAGAGAGGGACGGTTTAATGAAAAACTGTTTTTT
CDR3 protein: CASREGRFNEKLFF

V gene: TRBV19
J gene: TRBJ1-1
clone size: -
D gene: -
CDR3 DNA: TGTGCCACCTCACCCCGAGGTTCGCTAAACCGTGAAGCTTTCTTT
CDR3 protein: CATSPRGSLNREAFF

V gene: TRBV6-5
J gene: TRBJ1-1
clone size: -
D gene: -
CDR3 DNA: TGTGCCAGCAGTTACCGCACAGGGTTGAACACTGAAGCTTTCTTT
CDR3 protein: CASSYRTGLNTEAFF

V gene: TRBV28
J gene: TRBJ1-2
clone size: -
D gene: -
CDR3 DNA: TGTGCCAGCAATATAGCTAACTATGGCTACACCTTC
CDR3 protein: CASNIANYGYTF

V gene: TRBV18
J gene: TRBJ1-5
clone size: -
D gene: -
CDR3 DNA: TGTGCCAGCTCATTAACAGGGACCTTCAATCAGCCCCAGCATTTT
CDR3 protein: CASSLTGTFNQPQHF

V gene: TRBV6-2/TRBV6-3
J gene: TRBJ2-1
clone size: few
D gene: -
CDR3 DNA: TGTGCCAGCAGTTACGACCTTTTCGATGAGCAGTTCTTC
CDR3 protein: CASSYDLFDEQFF

V gene: TRBV19
J gene: TRBJ1-4
clone size: -
D gene: -
CDR3 DNA: TGTGCCAGTAGTACTTACCCGGACGGTGAAAAACTGTTTTTT
CDR3 protein: CASSTYPDGEKLFF

V gene: TRBV28
J gene: TRBJ2-5
clone size: -
D gene: -
CDR3 DNA: TGTGCCACCAATCTCTCGGGGCGTAAGACCCAGTACTTC
CDR3 protein: CATNLSGRKTQYF

V gene: TRBV18
J gene: TRBJ1-1
clone size: -
D gene: -
CDR3 DNA: TGTGCCAGCTCACCAGATTTAGCGACAGAAGCTTTCTTT
CDR3 protein: CASSPDLATEAFF